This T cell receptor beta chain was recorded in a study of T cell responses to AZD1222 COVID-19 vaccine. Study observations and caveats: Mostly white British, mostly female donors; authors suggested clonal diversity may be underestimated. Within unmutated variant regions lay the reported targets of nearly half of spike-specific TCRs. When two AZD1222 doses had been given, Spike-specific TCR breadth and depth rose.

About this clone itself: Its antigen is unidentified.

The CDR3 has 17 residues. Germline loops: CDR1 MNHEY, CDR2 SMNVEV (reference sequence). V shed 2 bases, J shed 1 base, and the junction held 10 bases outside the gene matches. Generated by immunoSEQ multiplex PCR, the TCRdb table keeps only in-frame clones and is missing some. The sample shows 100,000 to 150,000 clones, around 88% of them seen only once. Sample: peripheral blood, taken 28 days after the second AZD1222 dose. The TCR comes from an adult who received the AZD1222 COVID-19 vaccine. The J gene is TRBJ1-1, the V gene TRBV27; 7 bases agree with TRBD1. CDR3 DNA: TGTGCCAGCAGTTTAGTCGGTTGGGACAGACAGAACACTGAAGCTTTCTTT. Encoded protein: CASSLVGWDRQNTEAFF.